This T cell receptor beta chain emerged from a study of early T cells in non-severe SARS-CoV-2 infection (dated by TCRdb to about 2021). As for the study more broadly: Because TCR sequencing was done on bulk RNA from unsorted whole blood, the alpha and beta chains could not be paired.

Counted from cysteine to phenylalanine, this CDR3 has 16 amino acids. The retained sequence is limited to the CDR3, 48 bases, with the frame set at the first base. CDR1 SGHNT and CDR2 YENEEA are derived from the germline V gene. V is cut back by 5 bases and J by 3 bases, with 5 bases in the junction unmatched. Library creation used 5' RACE. The sequencing machine was a NextSeq 500. To correct for sequencing error and PCR bias, the TCR library protocol tagged individual cDNA molecules with unique molecular identifiers. TCR alpha and beta chains were both sequenced, and the abundances of alpha and beta sequences in each sample were closely correlated with each other. The study's processing was this. Decombinator V4 was used to annotate the V gene, J gene and CDR3 of the TCR sequences. Expanded TCRs were defined as changing significantly between any two time points under a Poisson model with p below 0.0001. TCR abundances were normalised to the total number of TCRs sequenced per sample and were expressed as counts per million. TRAV1-2 paired with TRAJ12, TRAJ20 or TRAJ33 defined MAIT TCRs, while TRAV10 paired with TRAJ18 defined iNKT TCRs. VDJdb, accessed 1 November 2021, was searched for CMV, EBV and SARS-CoV-2 annotated TCRs, with TCRs annotated for multiple antigens excluded. The public reads were reprocessed in TCRdb via fastp at Q25 and MiXCR, keeping in-frame beta chains. One record per CDR3 amino acid sequence lists the most common genes and DNA. These V and J calls rely on TCRdb rather than the paper's analysis. The sample profile shows some 70,000 distinct CDR3 sequences; about 10% of them were found once. The top ten constitute around 5.5% of the sample.

Set within a cohort of healthcare workers in London, UK, this nested case-control study involved weekly PCR testing of nasopharyngeal swabs along with blood sampling. Healthcare workers were recruited between 23 and 31 March 2020, during the week of the UK lockdown, and were followed weekly for up to roughly 15 weeks. This clonotype was observed many times. It lacks a known antigen. No per-base quality is available; no much larger clone lies one base away. General study outcomes and caveats: VDJdb matching was skewed toward anti-spike CD8 responses and likely underestimated virus-specific expansions, missing private and CD4 specificities.

This chain is built from TRBV11-3 and TRBJ2-7, and TRBD2 matches 15 of the central bases. Sequenced sample: whole blood. The sequence was collected from an adult who was a healthcare worker with PCR-confirmed SARS-CoV-2 infection or an uninfected control (not recorded which). The DNA reads as follows: TGTGCCAGCAGCAAGGGACTAGCGGGGGGCCTCTACGAGCAGTACTTC. Its translation is CASSKGLAGGLYEQYF.